The 15 T cell receptor beta chains presented below share a single source sample, sequenced in a study of CD8+CD57+ T cells in acquired aplastic anemia. Genomic DNA acted as the template from which TCR beta VDJ combination and CDR3 sequence profiling were carried out. TCRdb used MiXCR to reprocess the reads, holding one entry per CDR3 protein. The repertoire holds some 180,000 distinct CDR3 sequences, with roughly half as singletons. Sequenced material: sorted CD4+, CD8+, or CD8+CD57+ T cells (not recorded which) from PBMCs. These receptors were collected from a human donor in good health.

This clonotype occurred many times. The chain combines TRBV6-1 with TRBJ2-6; the match to TRBD2 covers 13 bases. Germline-derived CDR1 and CDR2 are MNHNS and SASEGT. The CDR3 is 18 residues long. Trimming took 7 bases from V and 1 from J; bases not matched to a gene: 7. For the CDR3, the DNA is TGTGCCAGCACCGAAAGGACTAGCGGGAGTTCTGGGGCCAACGTCCTGACTTTC. Its protein is CASTERTSGSSGANVLTF.

This clonotype has just a few counts. The chain employs TRBV6-1 and TRBJ2-2, with D perhaps TRBD2 (6 bases). The length of the CDR3 is 16 residues. Looked up from germline, CDR1 is MNHNS and CDR2 is SASEGT. V lost 5 bases and J lost 5, with 18 bases in between. This chain's CDR3 is CASSRASYGGTGELFF. The CDR3 nucleotides read TGTGCCAGCAGTCGAGCCTCATACGGGGGAACCGGGGAGCTGTTTTTT.

The genes are TRBV18 and TRBJ2-1; 9 positions match TRBD2. Per germline, CDR1 KGHSH and CDR2 LQKENI. This CDR3 is 16 amino acids long. The trim removed 3 bases at V and 3 bases at J, leaving 6 bases unmatched. Written as DNA, the CDR3 is TGTGCCAGCTCACCCGTGGCTAGCGGGATCTACAATGAGCAGTTCTTC. This gives the protein CASSPVASGIYNEQFF.

The table lists this clonotype with many counts. This rearrangement joins TRBV29-1 to TRBJ2-2; 7 nucleotides agree with TRBD2. CDR1 is SQVTM and CDR2 is ANQGSEA in the germline V gene. The V segment lost 7 bases and the J segment 0 bases; nucleotides outside the gene matches: 5. The CDR3 extends over 14 amino acids. DNA for the CDR3: TGCAGCGGACGACTAGCCGCGAACACCGGGGAGCTGTTTTTT. Translated: CSGRLAANTGELFF.

Of note for this clonotype: The junction departs from the called germline gene at one end, perhaps through a read error. V usage is TRBV7-7 and J usage is TRBJ2-1; 7 bases align to TRBD2. CDR1 and CDR2 (germline): SSHAT, FNYEAQ (reference sequence). The CDR3 totals 13 residues. The CDR3 nucleotides are TGTGCTAGCAGCTCGGGGGAGGGAGGTGAGCAGTTCTTC. It yields the protein CASSSGEGGEQFF.

With regard to this clonotype: At one of its ends the junction is not consistent with the germline gene, which may arise from a read error. V gene TRBV24-1 combines with J gene TRBJ2-7, with D maybe TRBD1 (7 bases). There are 14 residues in the CDR3. Germline values: CDR1 KGHDR, CDR2 SFDVKD. CDR3 coding DNA: TGTGCCACCAGTGAAGCAGGGGGGAACTACGAGCGGTACTTC. Residues: CATSEAGGNYERYF.

Written as DNA, the CDR3 is TGCAGTGCTAGACTCCAGGGAAGGGGTGGAGGCGAGCAGTACTTC. Amino acid sequence: CSARLQGRGGGEQYF. This sequence joins TRBV20-1 and TRBJ2-7, with D possibly called TRBD1 or TRBD2 (5 bases each). Per germline, CDR1 DFQATT and CDR2 SNEGSKA (reference sequence). Trimming removed 2 bases at V and 6 bases at J, with 20 bases between. The CDR3 contains 15 residues.

CDR3 coding DNA: TGTGCCAGCAGCTCAGCCGGAGCGGGGGGACTCCAAGAGACCCAGTACTTC. It specifies CASSSAGAGGLQETQYF. The chain has TRBV7-2 and TRBJ2-5; 9 nucleotides align to TRBD2. The J segment lost 1 base and the V segment lost 4 bases, leaving 10 bases of the junction unmatched. The CDR3 contains 17 residues. Germline V gives CDR1 SGHTA, CDR2 FQGNSA. The full variable domain, completed using reference TRBV7-2 and TRBJ2-5, is GAGVSQSPSNKVTEKGKDVELRCDPISGHTALYWYRQSLGQGLEFLIYFQGNSAPDKSGLPSDRFSAERTGGSVSTLTIQRTQQEDSAVYLCASSSAGAGGLQETQYFGPGTRLLVL.

This clonotype occurred many times. The V and J genes are TRBV15 and TRBJ1-5; D is uncertain. The V gene lost 0 bases and the J gene lost 8 bases, with 5 bases spanning the gap. CDR3 size: 12 residues. Germline assignment: CDR1 LNHNV and CDR2 YYDKDF (reference sequence). CDR3 sequence (DNA): TGTGCCACCAGCAGAGATCTCAAGCCCCAGCATTTT. Translated, it gives CATSRDLKPQHF.

This clonotype has more than one count but fewer than ten. This chain connects TRBV18 to TRBJ1-5, with D perhaps matching TRBD1 (5 bases). The CDR3 has 14 amino acids. V lost 2 bases and J 6 bases, leaving 11 bases between the germline ends. Looked up from germline, CDR1 is KGHSH and CDR2 is LQKENI. In DNA form, the CDR3 reads TGTGCCAGCTCACCAAGTCAGGGAACTCAGCCCCAGCATTTT. It codes for CASSPSQGTQPQHF. The variable domain in full, with the rest retrieved from reference TRBV18 and TRBJ1-5, is NAGVMQNPRHLVRRRGQEARLRCSPMKGHSHVYWYRQLPEEGLKFMVYLQKENIIDESGMPKERFSAEFPKEGPSILRIQQVVRGDSAAYFCASSPSQGTQPQHFGDGTRLSIL.

The chain is built from TRBV2 and TRBJ2-7; D gene unclear. Germline V gene sequence: CDR1 SNHLY, CDR2 FYNNEI. This CDR3 is built from 14 residues. With 3 bases removed from V and 3 bases from J, the gap between germline ends came to 12 bases. As DNA, the CDR3 is TGTGCCAGCAGTGAGCGTTGGACCGGCTACGAGCAGTACTTC. It translates to CASSERWTGYEQYF.

In this sample, this clonotype turned up many times. This sequence joins TRBV11-1 and TRBJ2-5; 9 nucleotides align to TRBD2. Germline lookup yields CDR1 SGHAT and CDR2 FQDESV (reference sequence). This CDR3 is 16 amino acids long. V lost 5 bases to trimming and J lost 5 bases; unmatched junction nucleotides: 12. CDR3 sequence reads: CASSAGLAGEGETQYF. The CDR3 coding sequence is TGTGCCAGCAGCGCAGGGTTAGCGGGAGAGGGGGAGACCCAGTACTTC.

This clonotype was recorded many times. The rearrangement joins TRBV7-9 to TRBJ2-3, with 7 positions matching TRBD2. The CDR3 is 17 residues long. V lost 5 bases, J lost 0 bases, and 11 bases stayed unmatched. Germline V gene data show CDR1 as SEHNR and CDR2 as FQNEAQ (reference sequence). The CDR3 sequence: CASSIPSGTTSTDTQYF. The CDR3 region has the DNA TGTGCCAGCAGCATACCTAGCGGAACCACTAGCACAGATACGCAGTATTTT.

This clonotype was detected many times. The chain links TRBV7-3 to TRBJ2-1; 14 bases match TRBD2. CDR1 SGHTA and CDR2 FQGTGA come from the germline V gene. CDR3 length equals 20 residues. The J segment lost 0 bases and the V segment lost 1 base, leaving 8 bases of the junction unmatched. The CDR3 loop reads CASSLRGGLAGEVSYNEQFF. DNA of the CDR3: TGTGCCAGCAGCTTAAGAGGGGGACTAGCGGGAGAGGTCTCCTACAATGAGCAGTTCTTC.

The CDR3 coding sequence is TGTGCCAGCAGCCCGGGACTAGCGGCACAAGAGACCCAGTACTTC. It is translated as CASSPGLAAQETQYF. The genes are TRBV9 and TRBJ2-5; TRBD2 agrees at 11 bases. Trimming at V came to 4 bases and at J to 2 bases, leaving 4 bases not matched to a gene. The CDR3 is made up of 15 amino acids. The germline V gene encodes CDR1 SGDLS and CDR2 YYNGEE.